Each of the 6 T cell receptor beta chains below was sequenced from the same sample in a study of shared clonotypes between healthy human individuals. TCRdb's table, derived via immunoSEQ multiplex PCR, lists solely in-frame clones and lacks some. This sample has some 900,000 clones, with approximately 80% found just once. The material sequenced was memory CD4+ T cells sorted from blood. Subset indicated: CD45RA-negative fraction. These receptors were taken from a man aged 18 to 30 in good health.

This chain joins TRBV30 and TRBJ1-2; a weak D match, TRBD1 (5 bases). Germline lookup yields CDR1 GTSNPN and CDR2 SVGIG (reference sequence). The CDR3 consists of 14 residues. Between the trimmed V and J ends, which lost 8 bases and 7 bases, there was a span of 23 bases. CDR3 region: CAAPLGAGTGGYTF. The CDR3 nucleotides are TGTGCCGCCCCCCTTGGGGCAGGGACGGGTGGCTACACCTTC.

The CDR3 loop is CASSQDLASRGNYGYTF. CDR3 bases: TGCGCCAGCAGCCAAGATTTGGCGTCACGGGGCAACTATGGCTACACCTTC. This chain joins TRBV4-1 and TRBJ1-2; possible D gene TRBD1, 5 bases. Germline values: CDR1 MGHRA, CDR2 YSYEKL. Trimming shortened V by 0 bases and J by 2 bases, and 16 bases separated the two germline ends. This CDR3 is 17 amino acids long.

CDR3 nucleotide sequence: TGTGCCAGTACCCGATCTGGACTAGCGGGGAGATCTGGAGCCGGGGAGCTGTTTTTT. The encoded protein is CASTRSGLAGRSGAGELFF. The V and J genes are TRBV19 and TRBJ2-2; the match to TRBD2 covers 12 bases. Unmatched junction bases numbered 18, after V lost 7 bases and J lost 6 bases. The CDR3 totals 19 residues. Germline assignment: CDR1 LNHDA and CDR2 SQIVND (reference sequence).

The chain links TRBV7-9 to TRBJ1-4, with D perhaps TRBD1 (6 bases). From germline, CDR1 is SEHNR and CDR2 FQNEAQ (reference sequence). V was shortened by 11 bases and J by 8 bases, with 12 bases between the two germline ends. The CDR3 runs 11 residues. CDR3 sequence (DNA): TGTGCCGGGGGGACAAACGAAAAACTGTTTTTT. It is translated as CAGGTNEKLFF.

The chain carries TRBV30 and TRBJ2-2, with D perhaps TRBD1 (5 bases). CDR1 and CDR2 (germline): GTSNPN, SVGIG (reference sequence). This CDR3 contains 14 residues. V was pared by 2 bases and J by 7 bases, with 14 bases between. Here the CDR3 DNA reads TGTGCCTGGAGTCAGGCCCAGGGTGTCGGGGAGCTGTTTTTT. Protein product: CAWSQAQGVGELFF. The entire variable domain, with the rest obtained from reference TRBV30 and TRBJ2-2, is as follows: SQTIHQWPATLVQPVGSPLSLECTVEGTSNPNLYWYRQAAGRGLQLLFYSVGIGQISSEVPQNLSASRPQDRQFILSSKKLLLSDSGFYLCAWSQAQGVGELFFGEGSRLTVL.

The genes are TRBV19 and TRBJ1-6, with 8 bases fitting TRBD1. The germline gives CDR1 LNHDA, CDR2 SQIVND (reference sequence). The V gene end was trimmed by 5 bases and the J gene end by 9 bases; junction bases not matched to a gene: 9. CDR3 length: 15 amino acids. The CDR3 loop is CASSGTGGTGSPLHF. In DNA form, the CDR3 reads TGTGCCAGTAGTGGGACAGGCGGGACGGGTTCACCCCTCCACTTT.